Listed here is a single T cell receptor beta chain. This sample stems from a study of blood T cell repertoires in COVID-19. Across the whole study: PBMCs, B-cell-depleted T cells, or T cells provided the cDNA or gDNA that made up the material.

Per the original methods: Quantification of nucleated cells was approximated via reference gene primer amplification. Some clones are missing from TCRdb's copy, which holds only in-frame ones; the method was immunoSEQ multiplex PCR. V, J and clone size are those of that table, while D and trimming were read from the DNA. The data hold tens of thousands of clones, with about 89% observed a single time. Deletions cut 4 bases from V and 2 bases from J, with 12 bases between. This CDR3 has 14 amino acids. Germline loops: CDR1 PRHDT, CDR2 FYEKMQ (reference sequence). V and J are TRBV13 and TRBJ2-7; D possibly corresponds to TRBD1 (6 bases). Sequencing was carried out using peripheral blood. The source is a woman in her forties or fifties in a cohort sampled during active COVID-19. This chain's CDR3 is CASSYGTPTYEQYF. CDR3 bases: TGTGCCAGCAGCTACGGGACACCAACCTACGAGCAGTACTTC.